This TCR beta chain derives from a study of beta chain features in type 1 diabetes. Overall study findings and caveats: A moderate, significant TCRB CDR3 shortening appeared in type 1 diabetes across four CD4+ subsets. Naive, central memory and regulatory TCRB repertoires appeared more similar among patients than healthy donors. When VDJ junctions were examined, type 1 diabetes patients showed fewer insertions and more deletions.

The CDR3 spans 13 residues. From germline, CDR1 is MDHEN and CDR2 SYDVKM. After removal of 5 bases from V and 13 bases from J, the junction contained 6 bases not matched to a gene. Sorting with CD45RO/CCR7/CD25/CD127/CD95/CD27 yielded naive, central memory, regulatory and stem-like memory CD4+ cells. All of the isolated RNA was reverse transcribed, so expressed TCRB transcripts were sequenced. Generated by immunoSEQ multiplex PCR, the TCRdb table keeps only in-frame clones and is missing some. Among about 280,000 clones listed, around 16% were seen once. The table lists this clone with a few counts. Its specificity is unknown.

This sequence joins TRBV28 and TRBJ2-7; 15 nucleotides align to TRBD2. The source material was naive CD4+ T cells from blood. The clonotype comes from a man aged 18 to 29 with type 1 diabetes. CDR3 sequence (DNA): TGTGCCAGCAGTACCGGGACTAGCGGGAGGTACTACTTC. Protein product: CASSTGTSGRYYF.